This TCR beta chain was retrieved from a study of cytomegalovirus exposure and HLA in healthy donors. 13 Jbeta primers and 60 Vbeta primers were used for the PCR. Sequencing was performed with immunoSEQ multiplex PCR; in TCRdb, only in-frame clones are kept and a portion is missing. Of under 150,000 clones in the sample, 78% were seen once. The CDR3 is made up of 15 amino acids. V was clipped by 4 bases and J by 7 bases; unmatched bases: 7. Germline values: CDR1 MNHNY, CDR2 SVGAGI (reference sequence). This sequence was found in a woman aged 40-49 years in good health and CMV-seronegative. The source material was PBMCs. V is TRBV6-6 and J is TRBJ2-1; 10 nucleotides agree with TRBD2. The CDR3 DNA reads TGTGCCAGCAGTTGGTCTAGCGGGGGTCAAAATGAGCAGTTCTTC. Translation: CASSWSSGGQNEQFF.